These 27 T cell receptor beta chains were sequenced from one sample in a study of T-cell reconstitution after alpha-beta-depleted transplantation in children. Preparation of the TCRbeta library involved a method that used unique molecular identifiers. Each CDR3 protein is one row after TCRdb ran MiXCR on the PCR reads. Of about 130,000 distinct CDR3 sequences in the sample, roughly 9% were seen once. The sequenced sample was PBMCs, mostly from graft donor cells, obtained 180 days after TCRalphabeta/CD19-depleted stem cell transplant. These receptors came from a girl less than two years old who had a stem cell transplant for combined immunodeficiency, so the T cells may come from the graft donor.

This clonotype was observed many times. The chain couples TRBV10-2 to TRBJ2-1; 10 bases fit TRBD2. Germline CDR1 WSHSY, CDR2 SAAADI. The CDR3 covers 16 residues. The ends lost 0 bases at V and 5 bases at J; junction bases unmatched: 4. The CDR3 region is CASSESAGGPHNEQFF. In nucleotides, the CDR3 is TGCGCCAGCAGTGAGTCAGCGGGGGGGCCCCACAATGAGCAGTTCTTC.

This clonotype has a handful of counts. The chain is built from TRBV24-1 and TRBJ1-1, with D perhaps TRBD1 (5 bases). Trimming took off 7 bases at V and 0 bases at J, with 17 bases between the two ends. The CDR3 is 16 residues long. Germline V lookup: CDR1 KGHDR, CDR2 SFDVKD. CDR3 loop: CATSPSGVGMNTEAFF. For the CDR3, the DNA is TGTGCCACCAGCCCCTCGGGGGTGGGCATGAACACTGAAGCTTTCTTT.

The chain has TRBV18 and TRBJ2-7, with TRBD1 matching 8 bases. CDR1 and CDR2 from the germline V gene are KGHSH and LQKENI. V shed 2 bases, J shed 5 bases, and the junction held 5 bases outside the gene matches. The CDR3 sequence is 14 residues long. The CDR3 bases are TGTGCCAGCTCACCAAATCAGGGGGCCCACGAGCAGTACTTC. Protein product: CASSPNQGAHEQYF.

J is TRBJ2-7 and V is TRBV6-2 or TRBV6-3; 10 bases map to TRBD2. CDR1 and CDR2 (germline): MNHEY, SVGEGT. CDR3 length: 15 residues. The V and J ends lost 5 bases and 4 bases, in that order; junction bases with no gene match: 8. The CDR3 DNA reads TGTGCCAGCAGTCACTGGACTAGCGGAAATTACGAGCAGTACTTC. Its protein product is CASSHWTSGNYEQYF.

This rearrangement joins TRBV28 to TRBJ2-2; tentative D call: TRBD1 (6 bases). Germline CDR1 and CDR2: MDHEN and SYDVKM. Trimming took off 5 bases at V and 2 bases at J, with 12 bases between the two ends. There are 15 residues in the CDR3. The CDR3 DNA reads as TGTGCCAGCAGTGGGACATGGGTCAACACCGGGGAGCTGTTTTTT. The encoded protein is CASSGTWVNTGELFF.

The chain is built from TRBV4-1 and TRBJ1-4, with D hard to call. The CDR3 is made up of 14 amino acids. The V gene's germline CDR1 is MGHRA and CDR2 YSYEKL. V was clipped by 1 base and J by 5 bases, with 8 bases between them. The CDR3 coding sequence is TGCGCCAGCAGCCAAGGGGTTGGAAATGAAAAACTGTTTTTT. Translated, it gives CASSQGVGNEKLFF.

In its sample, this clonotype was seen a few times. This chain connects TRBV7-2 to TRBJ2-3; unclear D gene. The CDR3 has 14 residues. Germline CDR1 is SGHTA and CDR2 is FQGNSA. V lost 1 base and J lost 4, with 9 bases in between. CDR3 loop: CASSLEATPDTQYF. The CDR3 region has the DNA TGTGCCAGCAGCTTAGAGGCAACCCCAGATACGCAGTATTTT.

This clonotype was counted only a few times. The CDR3 reads CASRKTGSKLHF. The CDR3 coding sequence is TGTGCCAGCAGAAAGACAGGTTCGAAGCTCCACTTT. This sequence joins TRBV6-5 and TRBJ1-6; possible D gene TRBD1, 6 bases. Trimming removed 6 bases from V and 16 bases from J, with 16 bases in between. This CDR3 spans 12 amino acids. The germline V gene has CDR1 MNHEY and CDR2 SVGAGI.

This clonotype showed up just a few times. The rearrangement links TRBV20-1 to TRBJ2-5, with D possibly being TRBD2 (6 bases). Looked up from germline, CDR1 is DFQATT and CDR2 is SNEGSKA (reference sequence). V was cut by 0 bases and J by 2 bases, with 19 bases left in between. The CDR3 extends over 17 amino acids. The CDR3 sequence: CSAREGGIAGTQETQYF. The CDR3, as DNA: TGCAGTGCTAGAGAAGGTGGAATAGCTGGGACTCAAGAGACCCAGTACTTC.

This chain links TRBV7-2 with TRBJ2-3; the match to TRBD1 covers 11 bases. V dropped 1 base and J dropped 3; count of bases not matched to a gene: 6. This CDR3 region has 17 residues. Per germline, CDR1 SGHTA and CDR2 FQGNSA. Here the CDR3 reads CASSLVGGQGATDTQYF. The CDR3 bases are TGTGCCAGCAGCTTAGTCGGCGGACAGGGGGCGACAGATACGCAGTATTTT.

CDR3: CSAREGGGPTSNYGYTF. The CDR3 nucleotides read TGCAGTGCTAGAGAGGGAGGGGGCCCTACTTCTAACTATGGCTACACCTTC. The chain has TRBV20-1 and TRBJ1-2; 7 bases are shared with TRBD1. Per the germline V gene, CDR1 is DFQATT and CDR2 is SNEGSKA (reference sequence). J was trimmed by 0 bases and V by 0 bases; bases with no gene match: 10. The CDR3 covers 17 residues.

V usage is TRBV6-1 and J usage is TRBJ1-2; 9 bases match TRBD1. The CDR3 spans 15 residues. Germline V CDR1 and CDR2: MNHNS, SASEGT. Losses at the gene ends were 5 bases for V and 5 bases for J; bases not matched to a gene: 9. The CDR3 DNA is TGTGCCAGCAGTCAAGACCCGGGACAGGGTTATGGCTACACCTTC. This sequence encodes CASSQDPGQGYGYTF.

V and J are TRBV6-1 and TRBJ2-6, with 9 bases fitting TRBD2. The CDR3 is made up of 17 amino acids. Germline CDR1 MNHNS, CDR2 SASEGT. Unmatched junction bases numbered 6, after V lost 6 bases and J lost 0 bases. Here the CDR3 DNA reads TGTGCCAGCAGCCGGGGCGGGAGGGCCTCTGGGGCCAACGTCCTGACTTTC. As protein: CASSRGGRASGANVLTF.

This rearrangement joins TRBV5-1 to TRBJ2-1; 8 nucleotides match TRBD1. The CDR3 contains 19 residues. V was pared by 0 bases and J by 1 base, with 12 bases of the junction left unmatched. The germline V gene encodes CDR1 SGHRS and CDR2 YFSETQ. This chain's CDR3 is CASSLAAGGLRMSYNEQFF. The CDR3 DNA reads TGCGCCAGCAGCTTGGCGGCAGGGGGCCTTCGCATGTCCTACAATGAGCAGTTCTTC.

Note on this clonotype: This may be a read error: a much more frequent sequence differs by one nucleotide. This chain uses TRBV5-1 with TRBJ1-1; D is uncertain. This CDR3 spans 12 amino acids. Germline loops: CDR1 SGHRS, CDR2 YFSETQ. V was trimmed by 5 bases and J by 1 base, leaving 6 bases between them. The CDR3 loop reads CASRWGNTEAFF. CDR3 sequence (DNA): TGCGCCAGCAGGTGGGGGAACACTGAAGCTTTCTTT.

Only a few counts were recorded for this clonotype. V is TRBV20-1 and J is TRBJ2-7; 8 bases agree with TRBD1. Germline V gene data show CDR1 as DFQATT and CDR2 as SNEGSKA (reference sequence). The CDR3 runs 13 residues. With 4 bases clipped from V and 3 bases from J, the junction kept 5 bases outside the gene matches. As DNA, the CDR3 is TGCAGTGCTACCGGGACAGGAGGCTACGAGCAGTACTTC. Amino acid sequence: CSATGTGGYEQYF.

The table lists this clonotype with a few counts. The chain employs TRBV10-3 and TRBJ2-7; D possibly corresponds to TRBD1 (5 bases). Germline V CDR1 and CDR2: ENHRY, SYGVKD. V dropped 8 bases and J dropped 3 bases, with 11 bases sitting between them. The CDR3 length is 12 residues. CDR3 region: CAISQGLYEQYF. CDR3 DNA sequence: TGTGCCATCTCCCAGGGCCTCTACGAGCAGTACTTC.

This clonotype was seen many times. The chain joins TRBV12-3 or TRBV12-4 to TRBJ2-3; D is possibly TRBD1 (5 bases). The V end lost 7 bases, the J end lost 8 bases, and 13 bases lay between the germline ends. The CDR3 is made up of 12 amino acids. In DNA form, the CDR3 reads TGTGCCAGCACCCTCATTAGGGGTACGCAGTATTTT. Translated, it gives CASTLIRGTQYF.

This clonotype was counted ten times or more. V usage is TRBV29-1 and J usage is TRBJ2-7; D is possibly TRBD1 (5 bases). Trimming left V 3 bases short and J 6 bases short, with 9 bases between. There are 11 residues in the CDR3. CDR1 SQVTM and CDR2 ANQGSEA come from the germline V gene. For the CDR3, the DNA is TGCAGCGTTGACGAAGGGGCCGAGCAGTACTTC. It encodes CSVDEGAEQYF.

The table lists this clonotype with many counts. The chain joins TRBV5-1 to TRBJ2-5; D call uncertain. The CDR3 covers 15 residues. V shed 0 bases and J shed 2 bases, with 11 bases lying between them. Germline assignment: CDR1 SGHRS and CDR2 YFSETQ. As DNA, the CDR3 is TGCGCCAGCAGCTTGGTGGCAGTACTTCAAGAGACCCAGTACTTC. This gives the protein CASSLVAVLQETQYF. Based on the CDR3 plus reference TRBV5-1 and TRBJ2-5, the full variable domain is KAGVTQTPRYLIKTRGQQVTLSCSPISGHRSVSWYQQTPGQGLQFLFEYFSETQRNKGNFPGRFSGRQFSNSRSEMNVSTLELGDSALYLCASSLVAVLQETQYFGPGTRLLVL.

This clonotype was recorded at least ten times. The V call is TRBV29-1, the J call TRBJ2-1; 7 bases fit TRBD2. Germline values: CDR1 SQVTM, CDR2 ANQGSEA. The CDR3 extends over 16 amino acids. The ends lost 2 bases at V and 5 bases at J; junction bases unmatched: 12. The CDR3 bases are TGCAGCGTTGAAAATTCGTACGGGGGGAGGGACAATGAGCAGTTCTTC. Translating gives CSVENSYGGRDNEQFF.

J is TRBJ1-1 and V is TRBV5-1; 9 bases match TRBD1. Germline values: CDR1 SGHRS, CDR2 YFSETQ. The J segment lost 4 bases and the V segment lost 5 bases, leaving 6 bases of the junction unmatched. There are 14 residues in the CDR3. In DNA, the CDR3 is TGCGCCAGCAGGAACAGGGGGCGAAGCACTGAAGCTTTCTTT. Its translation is CASRNRGRSTEAFF.

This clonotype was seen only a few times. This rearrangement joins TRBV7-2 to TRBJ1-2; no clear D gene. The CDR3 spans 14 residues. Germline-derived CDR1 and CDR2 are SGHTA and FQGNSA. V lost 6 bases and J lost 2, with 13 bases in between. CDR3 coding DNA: TGTGCCAGCAGATCGATTTGGACGAACTATGGCTACACCTTC. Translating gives CASRSIWTNYGYTF.

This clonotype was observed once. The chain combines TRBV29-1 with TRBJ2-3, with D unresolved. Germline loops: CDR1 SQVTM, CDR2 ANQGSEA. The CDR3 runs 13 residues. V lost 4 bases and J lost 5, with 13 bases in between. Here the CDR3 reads CSVVIGPLDTQYF. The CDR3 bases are TGCAGCGTTGTGATTGGACCACTAGATACGCAGTATTTT.

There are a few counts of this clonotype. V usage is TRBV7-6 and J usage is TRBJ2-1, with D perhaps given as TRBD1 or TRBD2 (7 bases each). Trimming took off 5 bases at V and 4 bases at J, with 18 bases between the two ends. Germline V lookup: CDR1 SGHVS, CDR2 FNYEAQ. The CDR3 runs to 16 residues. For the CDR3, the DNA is TGTGCCAGCAGCCCTCAGGGGGGGGCTCCGTACAATGAGCAGTTCTTC. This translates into CASSPQGGAPYNEQFF.

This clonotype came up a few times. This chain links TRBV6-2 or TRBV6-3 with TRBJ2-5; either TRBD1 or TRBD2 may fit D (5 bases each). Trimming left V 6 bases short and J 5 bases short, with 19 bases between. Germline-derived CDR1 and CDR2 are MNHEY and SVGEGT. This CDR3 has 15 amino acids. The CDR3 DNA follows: TGTGCCAGCAGCCGACCGGGGCGCAGGAGGGAGACCCAGTACTTC. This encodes CASSRPGRRRETQYF.

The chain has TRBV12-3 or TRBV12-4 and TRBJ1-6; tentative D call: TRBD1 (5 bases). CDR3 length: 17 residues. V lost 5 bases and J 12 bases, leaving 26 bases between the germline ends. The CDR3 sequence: CASSPYFEGPWGGPLHF. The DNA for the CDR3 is TGTGCCAGCAGTCCCTATTTTGAGGGGCCTTGGGGTGGACCCCTCCACTTT.